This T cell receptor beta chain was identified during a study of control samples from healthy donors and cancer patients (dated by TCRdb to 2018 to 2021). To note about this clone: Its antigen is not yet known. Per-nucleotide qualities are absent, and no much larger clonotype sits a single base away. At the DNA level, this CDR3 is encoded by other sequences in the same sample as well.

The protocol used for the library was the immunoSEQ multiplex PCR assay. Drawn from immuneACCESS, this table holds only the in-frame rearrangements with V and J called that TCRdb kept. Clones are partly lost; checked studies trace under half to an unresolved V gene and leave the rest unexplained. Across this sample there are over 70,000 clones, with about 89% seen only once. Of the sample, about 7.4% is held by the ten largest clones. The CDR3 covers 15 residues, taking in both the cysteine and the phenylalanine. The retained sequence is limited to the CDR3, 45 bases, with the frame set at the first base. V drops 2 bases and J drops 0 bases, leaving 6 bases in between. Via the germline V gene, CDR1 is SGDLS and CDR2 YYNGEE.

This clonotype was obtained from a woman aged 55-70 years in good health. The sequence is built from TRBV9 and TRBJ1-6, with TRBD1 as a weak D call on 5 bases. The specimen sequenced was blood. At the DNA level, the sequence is TGTGCCAGCAGCGTCGGGGGCTCCTATAATTCACCCCTCCACTTT. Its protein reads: CASSVGGSYNSPLHF. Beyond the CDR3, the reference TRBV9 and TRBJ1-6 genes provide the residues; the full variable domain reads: DSGVTQTPKHLITATGQRVTLRCSPRSGDLSVYWYQQSLDQGLQFLIQYYNGEERAKGNILERFSAQQFPDLHSELNLSSLELGDSALYFCASSVGGSYNSPLHFGNGTRLTVT.